This record covers a single T cell receptor (beta chain). Antigen: not known. The entry originates in a study of STAT5B mutations in CD4+ large granular lymphocyte leukemia. Study-level results: CD4-sorted patient repertoires seemed more clonal than healthy CD4+ repertoires.

Sequenced by immunoSEQ multiplex PCR; TCRdb stores in-frame clones only, minus some. The data contain roughly 32,000 clones, around 82% of them seen just once; the ten biggest clones take up approximately 2%. This CDR3 has 16 amino acids. With V trimmed by 6 bases and J by 8 bases, 13 bases remained unmatched. CDR1 is SNHLY and CDR2 is FYNNEI in the germline V gene. Sequencing was carried out using CD4+ T cells from blood buffy coats. This sequence was found in a human donor in good health. This chain links TRBV2 with TRBJ2-2, with TRBD1 identical over 9 bases. CDR3 nucleotides: TGTGCCAGCAGCACCCGGGACAGGGCCCGAGGTGGGGAGCTGTTTTTT. Encoded protein: CASSTRDRARGGELFF.